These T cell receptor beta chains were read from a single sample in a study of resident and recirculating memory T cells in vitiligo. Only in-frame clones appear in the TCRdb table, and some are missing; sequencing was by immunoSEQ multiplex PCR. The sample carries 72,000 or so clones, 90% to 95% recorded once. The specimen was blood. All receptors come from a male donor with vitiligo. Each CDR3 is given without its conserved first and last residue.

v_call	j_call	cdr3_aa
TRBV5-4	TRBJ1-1	ASSRQGAGNTEAF
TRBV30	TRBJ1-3	AWNRGERNTIY
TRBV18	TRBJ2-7	ASSPPSDRVDEQY
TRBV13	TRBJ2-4	ASSLGQGASKNIQY
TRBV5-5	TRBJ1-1	ASSLFSGTGTEAF
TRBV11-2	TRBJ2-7	ASSLVLREGNYEQY
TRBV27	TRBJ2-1	ASSLDSGVYNEQF
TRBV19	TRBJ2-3	ASSETSGISDTQY
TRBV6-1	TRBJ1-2	ASRDRLNYGYT
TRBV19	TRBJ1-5	ASSMGPQGKPQH
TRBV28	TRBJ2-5	ASRAGTSGIRETQY
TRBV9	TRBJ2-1	ASSVVSGRYYEQF
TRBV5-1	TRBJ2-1	ASSKLAGRALNEQF
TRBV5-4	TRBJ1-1	ASSLAAAMNTEAF
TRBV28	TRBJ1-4	ASSSYSGTEYGGKLF
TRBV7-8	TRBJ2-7	ASSLRRESPYEQY
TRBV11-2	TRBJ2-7	ASSLVSGSYEQY
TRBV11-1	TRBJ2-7	ASSLGESGFSEQY
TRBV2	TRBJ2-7	ASSDWKGVYEQY
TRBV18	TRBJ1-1	ASSPQAMNTEAF
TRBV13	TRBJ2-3	ASSRTSGRALDTQY
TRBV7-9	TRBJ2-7	ASSPRGQGHSYEQY
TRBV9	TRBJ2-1	ASSPRAGDYNEQF
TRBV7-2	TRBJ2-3	ASSSQGTSGRSQY
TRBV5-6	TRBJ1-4	ASSSVEQGAGKLF
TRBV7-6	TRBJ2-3	ASSLVNRGGTDTQY
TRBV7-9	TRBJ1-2	ASSLGTGSEGYT
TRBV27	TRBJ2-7	ASSLGTGSSYEQY
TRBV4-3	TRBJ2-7	ASSPGGTLSEQY
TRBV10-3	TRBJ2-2	ATAGTSGRGTGELF
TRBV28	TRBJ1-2	ASSLEGRGYT
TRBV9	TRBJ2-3	ASSPVTDTQY
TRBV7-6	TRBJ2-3	ASSFLAGERSDTQY
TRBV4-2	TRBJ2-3	ASSQVPGGRAHAPDTQY
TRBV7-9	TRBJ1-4	ASSYRQAGIPSEKLF
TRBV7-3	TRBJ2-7	ASSGGDEQY